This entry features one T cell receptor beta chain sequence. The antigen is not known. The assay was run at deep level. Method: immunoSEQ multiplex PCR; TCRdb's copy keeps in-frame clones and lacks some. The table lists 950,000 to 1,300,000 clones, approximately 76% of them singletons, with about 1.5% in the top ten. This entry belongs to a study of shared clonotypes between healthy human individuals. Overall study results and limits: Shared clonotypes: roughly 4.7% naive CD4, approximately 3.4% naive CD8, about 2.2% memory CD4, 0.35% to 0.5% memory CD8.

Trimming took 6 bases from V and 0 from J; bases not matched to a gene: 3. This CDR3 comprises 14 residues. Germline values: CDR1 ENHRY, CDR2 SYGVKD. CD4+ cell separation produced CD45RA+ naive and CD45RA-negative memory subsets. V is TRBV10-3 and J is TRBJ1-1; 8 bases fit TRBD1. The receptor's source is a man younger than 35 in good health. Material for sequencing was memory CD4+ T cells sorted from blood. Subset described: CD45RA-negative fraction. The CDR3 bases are TGTGCCATCAGGGGACAGGCACTGAACACTGAAGCTTTCTTT. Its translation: CAIRGQALNTEAFF.